These 21 T cell receptor beta chains share one sample of origin, sequenced in a study of blood T cell repertoires in COVID-19. TCRdb's table, derived via immunoSEQ multiplex PCR, lists solely in-frame clones and lacks some. The sample lists roughly 150,000 clones, about 85% occurring once. Sequencing was performed on peripheral blood. Receptors were obtained from a woman in her sixties or seventies with COVID-19, enrolled during active disease.

The V gene is TRBV12-3 or TRBV12-4, the J gene TRBJ1-2; TRBD1 matches at 8 bases. CDR3 length: 13 residues. V dropped 4 bases and J dropped 5; count of bases not matched to a gene: 3. CDR3 region: CASSSYRGYGYTF. In nucleotides, the CDR3 is TGTGCCAGCAGTTCCTACAGGGGGTATGGCTACACCTTC.

The V and J genes are TRBV30 and TRBJ1-6, with D perhaps TRBD1 (5 bases). The CDR3 runs to 14 residues. CDR1 GTSNPN and CDR2 SVGIG come from the germline V gene (reference sequence). V lost 0 bases to trimming and J lost 5 bases, with 8 bases between them. CDR3 sequence: CAWSVRGDNSPLHF. As DNA, the CDR3 is TGTGCCTGGAGTGTACGGGGGGATAATTCACCCCTCCACTTT.

V gene TRBV10-3 combines with J gene TRBJ1-1; TRBD1 matches 8 bases. The CDR3 loop spans 14 amino acids. Germline CDR1 is ENHRY and CDR2 is SYGVKD. V lost 6 bases to trimming and J lost 3 bases; unmatched junction nucleotides: 6. Written as DNA, the CDR3 is TGTGCCATCAGCCTTGGACAGGGTTACACTGAAGCTTTCTTT. Amino acid sequence: CAISLGQGYTEAFF.

There are a few counts of this clone. This same CDR3 is encoded by further DNA sequences in the sample. This chain uses TRBV2 with TRBJ2-7; 7 nucleotides agree with TRBD1. CDR1 SNHLY and CDR2 FYNNEI come from the germline V gene. Germline trimming cut 3 bases from V and 5 bases from J; bases unmatched to any gene: 4. This CDR3 region has 13 residues. The DNA for the CDR3 is TGTGCCAGCAGTGACCTCAGGGGGAACGAGCAGTACGTC. Translation gives CASSDLRGNEQYV.

The V call is TRBV7-3, the J call TRBJ1-2, with D maybe TRBD1 (5 bases). Trimming shortened V by 2 bases and J by 3 bases, and 10 bases separated the two germline ends. Germline values: CDR1 SGHTA, CDR2 FQGTGA. The CDR3 contains 14 residues. The CDR3 loop reads CASSLFGGDYGYTF. DNA for the CDR3: TGTGCCAGCAGCTTATTCGGGGGGGACTATGGCTACACCTTC.

The chain couples TRBV11-3 to TRBJ2-2; TRBD2 matches 8 bases. V dropped 0 bases and J dropped 6; count of bases not matched to a gene: 6. The CDR3 runs 16 residues. Germline V gene data show CDR1 as SGHNT and CDR2 as YENEEA. The CDR3 loop is CASSLDYGGAPGELFF. The CDR3, as DNA: TGTGCCAGCAGCTTAGATTACGGGGGGGCCCCCGGGGAGCTGTTTTTT.

The rearrangement joins TRBV15 to TRBJ2-7; TRBD1 aligns across 7 bases. Germline V gene lookup returns CDR1 LNHNV and CDR2 YYDKDF (reference sequence). V trimming: 5 bases; J trimming: 2 bases; junction bases outside the gene matches: 9. This CDR3 region has 15 residues. The CDR3 DNA reads TGTGCCACCAGCCTATCGAACAGGGGACCCTACGAGCAGTACTTC. Translating gives CATSLSNRGPYEQYF.

The chain couples TRBV5-1 to TRBJ1-6, with 10 bases fitting TRBD1. CDR3 length: 20 residues. V was clipped by 0 bases and J by 7 bases; unmatched bases: 16. The germline CDR1 and CDR2 sequences are SGHRS and YFSETQ. The CDR3 DNA sequence: TGCGCCAGCAGCTTGGGGCCGGGACAGGGGACGGGATTTGACAATTCACCCCTCCACTTT. It yields the protein CASSLGPGQGTGFDNSPLHF.

The chain combines TRBV30 with TRBJ1-6; D is ambiguous. V was shortened by 0 bases and J by 3 bases, with 12 bases between the two germline ends. The CDR3 runs 16 residues. The germline gives CDR1 GTSNPN, CDR2 SVGIG (reference sequence). CDR3 residues: CAWSVGSQIYNSPLHF. CDR3 nucleotides: TGTGCCTGGAGTGTCGGTTCACAGATCTATAATTCACCCCTCCACTTT. Complete variable domain (other parts from reference TRBV30 and TRBJ1-6): SQTIHQWPATLVQPVGSPLSLECTVEGTSNPNLYWYRQAAGRGLQLLFYSVGIGQISSEVPQNLSASRPQDRQFILSSKKLLLSDSGFYLCAWSVGSQIYNSPLHFGNGTRLTVT.

This clone was recorded once. The rearrangement joins TRBV29-1 to TRBJ1-1; 9 bases fit TRBD1. The CDR3 contains 16 residues. With V trimmed by 4 bases and J by 4 bases, 13 bases remained unmatched. Germline CDR1 and CDR2: SQVTM and ANQGSEA. The CDR3 DNA follows: TGCAGCGTTGCCCAGACAGGGGGTCGGGGAGTCACTGAAGCTTTCTTT. Amino acids: CSVAQTGGRGVTEAFF.

The chain has TRBV5-1 and TRBJ2-5; D might be TRBD1 (6 bases). The germline V and J ends were trimmed by 3 bases and 5 bases, with 11 bases remaining between them. The CDR3 contains 13 residues. The germline V gene has CDR1 SGHRS and CDR2 YFSETQ. The CDR3 nucleotides are TGCGCCAGCAGCTCCGGGACACTGGAGACCCAGTACTTC. It codes for CASSSGTLETQYF.

The V and J genes are TRBV6-6 and TRBJ2-6, with 7 bases that match TRBD1. Per the germline V gene, CDR1 is MNHNY and CDR2 is SVGAGI (reference sequence). With 2 bases clipped from V and 2 bases from J, the junction kept 3 bases outside the gene matches. CDR3 size: 16 residues. The CDR3 region is CASSYPTGAGANVLTF. DNA for the CDR3: TGTGCCAGCAGTTACCCAACAGGGGCTGGGGCCAACGTCCTGACTTTC.

The V gene is TRBV29-1, the J gene TRBJ2-1, with 9 bases matching TRBD1. The V gene end was trimmed by 6 bases and the J gene end by 7 bases; junction bases not matched to a gene: 22. The CDR3 has 18 residues. CDR1 and CDR2 from the germline V gene are SQVTM and ANQGSEA. CDR3 in amino acids: CSVGTGKKYTTTVNEQFF. The CDR3 DNA follows: TGCAGCGTCGGGACAGGGAAAAAATACACTACGACGGTAAATGAGCAGTTCTTC.

This rearrangement joins TRBV15 to TRBJ1-4; the D gene is possibly TRBD1 (6 bases). This CDR3 region has 16 residues. Trimming removed 0 bases at V and 5 bases at J, with 13 bases between. Germline loops: CDR1 LNHNV, CDR2 YYDKDF (reference sequence). The CDR3 DNA follows: TGTGCCACCAGCAGAGATATCGCAGGGGCAAATGAAAAACTGTTTTTT. Translated, it gives CATSRDIAGANEKLFF.

V and J are TRBV6-2 or TRBV6-3 and TRBJ1-2; unclear D gene. The V gene lost 2 bases and the J gene lost 3 bases, with 7 bases spanning the gap. CDR3 length: 13 residues. Germline V gives CDR1 MNHEY, CDR2 SVGEGT. Here the CDR3 reads CASSYAVYYGYTF. CDR3 DNA sequence: TGTGCCAGCAGTTACGCAGTCTACTATGGCTACACCTTC.

The rearrangement uses TRBV6-5 and TRBJ2-3; D is possibly TRBD1 (6 bases). The germline CDR1 and CDR2 sequences are MNHEY and SVGAGI. The CDR3 has 13 amino acids. Trimming stripped 8 bases from V and 4 bases from J, with 13 bases between. The CDR3 nucleotides read TGTGCCAGCTCTACAGGGTTTGCAGATACGCAGTATTTT. The encoded protein is CASSTGFADTQYF.

In this sample, this clone turned up once. The chain combines TRBV15 with TRBJ1-4; D gene unclear. The germline gives CDR1 LNHNV, CDR2 YYDKDF (reference sequence). The CDR3 extends over 13 amino acids. Between the trimmed V and J ends, which lost 1 base and 7 bases, there was a span of 7 bases. CDR3 sequence reads: CATSRGRGEKLFF. CDR3 DNA: TGTGCCACCAGCAGAGGACGGGGTGAAAAACTGTTTTTT.

The chain is built from TRBV5-1 and TRBJ1-1; 7 bases are shared with TRBD1. Unmatched junction bases numbered 6, after V lost 0 bases and J lost 4 bases. The germline V gene has CDR1 SGHRS and CDR2 YFSETQ. The CDR3 extends over 15 amino acids. CDR3 region: CASSLEAGGITEAFF. CDR3 nucleotides: TGCGCCAGCAGCTTGGAGGCAGGGGGAATCACTGAAGCTTTCTTT.

The chain has TRBV6-5 and TRBJ1-3, with no clear D. The CDR3 is 16 residues long. Germline V gives CDR1 MNHEY, CDR2 SVGAGI. The ends were cut back, 0 bases at V and 0 bases at J, with 9 bases in the middle. The CDR3 reads CASSYSQALSGNTIYF. The CDR3 coding sequence is TGTGCCAGCAGTTACTCTCAGGCCCTCTCTGGAAACACCATATATTTT.

The genes are TRBV9 and TRBJ1-2, with D perhaps matching TRBD1 (5 bases). The V and J ends lost 1 base and 0 bases respectively, with 10 bases between them. The CDR3 runs 15 residues. Per germline, CDR1 SGDLS and CDR2 YYNGEE. The CDR3 is CASSVSDSPNYGYTF. The CDR3 bases are TGTGCCAGCAGCGTAAGTGACAGCCCTAACTATGGCTACACCTTC. Filled out from reference TRBV9 and TRBJ1-2, the complete variable domain reads DSGVTQTPKHLITATGQRVTLRCSPRSGDLSVYWYQQSLDQGLQFLIQYYNGEERAKGNILERFSAQQFPDLHSELNLSSLELGDSALYFCASSVSDSPNYGYTFGSGTRLTVV.

This rearrangement joins TRBV6-5 to TRBJ1-6; possible D gene TRBD1, 5 bases. V shed 6 bases and J shed 5 bases, with 11 bases lying between them. The CDR3 spans 14 residues. Germline CDR1 reads MNHEY; CDR2 reads SVGAGI. DNA for the CDR3: TGTGCCAGCAGGGGGCCCTCGGATAATTCACCCCTCCACTTT. Its protein is CASRGPSDNSPLHF.